The TCR beta chain under discussion was sequenced for a study of T cell changes during pregnancy in multiple sclerosis. Profiling relied on immunoSEQ multiplex PCR, and the TCRdb table lists in-frame clones only, not all of them. The data hold fewer than 85,000 clones, with approximately 92% observed a single time. Germline trimming cut 4 bases from V and 5 bases from J; bases unmatched to any gene: 4. The CDR3 totals 14 residues. Per germline, CDR1 SGHRS and CDR2 YFSETQ. The sample consisted of peripheral blood, taken before pregnancy. This chain joins TRBV5-1 and TRBJ2-4; TRBD1 matches at 9 bases. The source is a female donor with multiple sclerosis, enrolled in a pregnancy study. CDR3 amino acids: CASSRGQGQNIQYF. In DNA form, the CDR3 reads TGCGCCAGCAGCCGGGGACAGGGCCAAAACATTCAGTACTTC.